This T cell receptor beta chain was profiled in a study of shared T cell receptors in the human thymus. TCRdb keeps only in-frame clones here, not all; method: immunoSEQ multiplex PCR. The sample carries fewer than 700,000 clones, 88% recorded once. This same sample was also part of a study on human thymus T cells. From that report: Thymus was obtained from resections taken during corrective heart surgery.

Sequenced input: thymocytes. The source of this sequence is a boy in the first two years of life with a congenital heart defect.

CDR3 sequence (DNA): TGTGCCAGTAGTATAGGACAGGGGGTCTACGAGCAGTACTTC. It is translated as CASSIGQGVYEQYF. The V gene is TRBV19, the J gene TRBJ2-7; 9 nucleotides agree with TRBD1. V lost 1 base and J lost 3; bases outside the gene matches: 1. The CDR3 is made up of 14 amino acids. Looked up from germline, CDR1 is LNHDA and CDR2 is SQIVND (reference sequence).